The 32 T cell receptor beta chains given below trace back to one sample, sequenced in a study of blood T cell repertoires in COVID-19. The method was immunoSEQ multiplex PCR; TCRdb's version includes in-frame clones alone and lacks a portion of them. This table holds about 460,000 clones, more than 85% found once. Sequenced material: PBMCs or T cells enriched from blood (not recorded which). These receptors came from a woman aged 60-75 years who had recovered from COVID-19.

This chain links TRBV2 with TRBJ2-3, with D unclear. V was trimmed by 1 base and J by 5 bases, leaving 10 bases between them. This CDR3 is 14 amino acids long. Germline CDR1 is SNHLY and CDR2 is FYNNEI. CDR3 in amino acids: CASSEDQTGDTQYF. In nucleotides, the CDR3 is TGTGCCAGCAGTGAAGACCAGACGGGAGATACGCAGTATTTT.

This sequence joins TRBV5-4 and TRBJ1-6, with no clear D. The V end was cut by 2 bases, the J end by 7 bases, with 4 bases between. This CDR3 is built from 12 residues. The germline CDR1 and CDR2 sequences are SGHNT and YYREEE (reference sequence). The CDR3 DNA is TGTGCCAGCAGCTTTCCAAATTCACCCCTCCACTTT. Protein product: CASSFPNSPLHF. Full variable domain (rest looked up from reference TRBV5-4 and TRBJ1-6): ETGVTQSPTHLIKTRGQQVTLRCSSQSGHNTVSWYQQALGQGPQFIFQYYREEENGRGNFPPRFSGLQFPNYSSELNVNALELDDSALYLCASSFPNSPLHFGNGTRLTVT.

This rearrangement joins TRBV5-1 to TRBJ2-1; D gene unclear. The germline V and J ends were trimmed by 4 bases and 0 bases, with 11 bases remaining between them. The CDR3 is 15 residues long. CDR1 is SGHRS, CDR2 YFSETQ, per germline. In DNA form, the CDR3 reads TGCGCCAGCAGCCCAGCGACCAGCTCCTACAATGAGCAGTTCTTC. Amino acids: CASSPATSSYNEQFF.

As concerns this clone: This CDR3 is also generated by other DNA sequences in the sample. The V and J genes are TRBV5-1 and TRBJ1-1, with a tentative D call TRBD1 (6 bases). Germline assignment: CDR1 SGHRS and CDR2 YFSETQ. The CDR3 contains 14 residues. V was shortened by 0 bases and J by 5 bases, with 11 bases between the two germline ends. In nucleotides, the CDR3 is TGCGCCAGCAGCTTGGCCCTAGGGGGAACTGAAGCTTTCTTT. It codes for CASSLALGGTEAFF.

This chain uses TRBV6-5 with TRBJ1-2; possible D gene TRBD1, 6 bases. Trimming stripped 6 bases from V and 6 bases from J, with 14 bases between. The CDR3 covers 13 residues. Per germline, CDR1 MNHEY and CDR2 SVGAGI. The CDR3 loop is CASRDRNGNGYTF. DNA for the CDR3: TGTGCCAGCAGAGACAGGAATGGAAATGGCTACACCTTC.

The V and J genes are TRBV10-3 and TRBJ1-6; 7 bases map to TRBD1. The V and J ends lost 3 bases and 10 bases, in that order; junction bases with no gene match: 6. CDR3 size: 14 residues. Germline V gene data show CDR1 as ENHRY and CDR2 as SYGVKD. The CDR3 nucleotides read TGTGCCATCAGTGACAGGACAGGTGAATCACCCCTCCACTTT. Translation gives CAISDRTGESPLHF.

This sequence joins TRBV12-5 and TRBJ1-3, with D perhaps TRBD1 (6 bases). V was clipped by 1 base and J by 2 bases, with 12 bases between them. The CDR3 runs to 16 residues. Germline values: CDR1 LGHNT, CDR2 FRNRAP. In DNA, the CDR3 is TGTGCTAGTGGTTTGGGTGGACAGAATACTGGAAACACCATATATTTT. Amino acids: CASGLGGQNTGNTIYF.

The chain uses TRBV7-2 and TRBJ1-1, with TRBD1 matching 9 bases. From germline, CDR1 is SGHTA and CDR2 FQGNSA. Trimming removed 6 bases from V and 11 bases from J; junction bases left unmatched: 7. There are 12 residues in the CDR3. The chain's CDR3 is CASRKQGARAFF. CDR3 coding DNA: TGTGCCAGCAGGAAACAGGGGGCTCGGGCTTTCTTT.

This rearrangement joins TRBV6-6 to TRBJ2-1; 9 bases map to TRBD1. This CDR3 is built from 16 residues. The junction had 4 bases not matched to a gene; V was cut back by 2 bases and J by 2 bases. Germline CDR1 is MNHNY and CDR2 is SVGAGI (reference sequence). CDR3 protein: CASSYGGQGTYNEQFF. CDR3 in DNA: TGTGCCAGCAGTTACGGGGGACAGGGAACCTACAATGAGCAGTTCTTC.

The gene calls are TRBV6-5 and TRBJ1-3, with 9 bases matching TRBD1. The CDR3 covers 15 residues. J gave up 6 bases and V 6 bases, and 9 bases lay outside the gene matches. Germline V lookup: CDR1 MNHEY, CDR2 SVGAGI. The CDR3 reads CASRDRTGDENTIYF. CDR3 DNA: TGTGCCAGCAGAGATCGGACAGGGGACGAAAACACCATATATTTT.

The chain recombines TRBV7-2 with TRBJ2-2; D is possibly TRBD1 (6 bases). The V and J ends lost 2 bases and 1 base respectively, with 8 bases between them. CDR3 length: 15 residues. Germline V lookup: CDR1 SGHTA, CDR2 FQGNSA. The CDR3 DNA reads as TGTGCCAGCAGCTTAAAGGGACAGAACACCGGGGAGCTGTTTTTT. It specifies CASSLKGQNTGELFF.

CDR3 sequence: CASRETGPYEQYF. The CDR3 bases are TGTGCCAGCAGGGAGACAGGCCCCTACGAGCAGTACTTC. The gene calls are TRBV6-5 and TRBJ2-7; perhaps TRBD1 as D (6 bases). The germline V gene has CDR1 MNHEY and CDR2 SVGAGI. This CDR3 comprises 13 residues. The V gene lost 6 bases and the J gene lost 2 bases, with 11 bases spanning the gap.

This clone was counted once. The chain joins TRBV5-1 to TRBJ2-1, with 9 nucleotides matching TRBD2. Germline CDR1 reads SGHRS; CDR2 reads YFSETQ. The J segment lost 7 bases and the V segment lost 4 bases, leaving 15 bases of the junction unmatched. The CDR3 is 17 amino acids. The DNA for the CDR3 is TGCGCCAGCAGCCTTCCCGTTAGCGGGGGCCGGGAAAATGAGCAGTTCTTC. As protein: CASSLPVSGGRENEQFF.

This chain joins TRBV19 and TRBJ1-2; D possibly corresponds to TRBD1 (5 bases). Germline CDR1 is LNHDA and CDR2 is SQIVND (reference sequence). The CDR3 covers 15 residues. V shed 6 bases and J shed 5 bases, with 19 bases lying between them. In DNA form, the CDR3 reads TGTGCCAGTAGCCCCCCCCCGGGGGTCGGGTATGGCTACACCTTC. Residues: CASSPPPGVGYGYTF.

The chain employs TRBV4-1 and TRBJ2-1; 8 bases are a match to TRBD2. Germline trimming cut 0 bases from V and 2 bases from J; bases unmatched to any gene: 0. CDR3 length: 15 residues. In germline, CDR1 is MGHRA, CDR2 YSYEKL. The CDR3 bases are TGCGCCAGCAGCCAAGACGGGGGGGCCTACAATGAGCAGTTCTTC. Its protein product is CASSQDGGAYNEQFF.

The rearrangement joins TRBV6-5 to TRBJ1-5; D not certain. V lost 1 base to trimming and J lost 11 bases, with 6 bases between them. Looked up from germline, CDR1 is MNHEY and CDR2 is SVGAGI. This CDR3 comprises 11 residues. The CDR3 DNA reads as TGTGCCAGCAGTTACTTGGGCGCCCAGCATTTT. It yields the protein CASSYLGAQHF.

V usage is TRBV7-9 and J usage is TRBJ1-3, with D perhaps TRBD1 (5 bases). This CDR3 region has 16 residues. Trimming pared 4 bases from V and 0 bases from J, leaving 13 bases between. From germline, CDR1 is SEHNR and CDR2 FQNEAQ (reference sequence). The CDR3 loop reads CASSYRQRTSGNTIYF. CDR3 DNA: TGTGCCAGCAGCTACCGACAGAGGACCTCTGGAAACACCATATATTTT.

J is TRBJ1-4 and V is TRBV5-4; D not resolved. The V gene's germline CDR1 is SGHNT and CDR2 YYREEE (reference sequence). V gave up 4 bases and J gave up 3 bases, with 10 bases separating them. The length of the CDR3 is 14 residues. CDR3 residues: CASSREPPNEKLFF. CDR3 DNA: TGTGCCAGCAGCCGAGAGCCTCCTAATGAAAAACTGTTTTTT.

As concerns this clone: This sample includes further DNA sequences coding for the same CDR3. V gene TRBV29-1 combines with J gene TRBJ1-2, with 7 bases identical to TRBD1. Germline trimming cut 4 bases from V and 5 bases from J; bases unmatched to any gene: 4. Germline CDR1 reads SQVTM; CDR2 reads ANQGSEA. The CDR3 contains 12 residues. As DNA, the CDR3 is TGCAGCGTTGGACAGGGCAGGTATGGCTACACCTTC. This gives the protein CSVGQGRYGYTF.

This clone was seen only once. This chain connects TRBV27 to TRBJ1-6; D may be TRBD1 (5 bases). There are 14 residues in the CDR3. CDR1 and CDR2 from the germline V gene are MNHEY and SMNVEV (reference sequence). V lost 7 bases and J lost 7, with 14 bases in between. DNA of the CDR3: TGTGCCAGCACTCCCGGGGGGGGGAATTCACCCCTCCACTTT. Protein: CASTPGGGNSPLHF.

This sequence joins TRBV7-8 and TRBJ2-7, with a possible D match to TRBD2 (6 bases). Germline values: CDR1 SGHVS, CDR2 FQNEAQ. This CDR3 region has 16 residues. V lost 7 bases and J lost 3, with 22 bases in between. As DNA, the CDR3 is TGTGCCAGCACCCCCCAACCACTAGCAGCCTTCTACGAGCAGTACTTC. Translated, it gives CASTPQPLAAFYEQYF.

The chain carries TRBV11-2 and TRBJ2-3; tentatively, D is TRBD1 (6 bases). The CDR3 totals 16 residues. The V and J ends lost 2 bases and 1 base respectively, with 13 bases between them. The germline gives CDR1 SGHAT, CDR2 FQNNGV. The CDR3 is CASSLTPRGGTDTQYF. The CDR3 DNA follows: TGTGCCAGCAGCTTAACCCCCAGGGGAGGCACAGATACGCAGTATTTT.

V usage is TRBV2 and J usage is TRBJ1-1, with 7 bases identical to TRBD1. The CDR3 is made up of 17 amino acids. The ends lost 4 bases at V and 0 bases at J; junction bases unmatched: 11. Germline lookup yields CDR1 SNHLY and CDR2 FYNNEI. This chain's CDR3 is CASSALGTDPMNTEAFF. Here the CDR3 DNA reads TGTGCCAGCAGTGCCCTCGGGACAGATCCTATGAACACTGAAGCTTTCTTT.

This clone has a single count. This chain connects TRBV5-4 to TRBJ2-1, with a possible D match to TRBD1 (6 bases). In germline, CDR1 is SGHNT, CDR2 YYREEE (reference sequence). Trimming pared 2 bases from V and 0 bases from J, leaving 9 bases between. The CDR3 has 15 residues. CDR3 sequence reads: CASSLQGRSYNEQFF. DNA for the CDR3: TGTGCCAGCAGCTTACAGGGACGCTCCTACAATGAGCAGTTCTTC.

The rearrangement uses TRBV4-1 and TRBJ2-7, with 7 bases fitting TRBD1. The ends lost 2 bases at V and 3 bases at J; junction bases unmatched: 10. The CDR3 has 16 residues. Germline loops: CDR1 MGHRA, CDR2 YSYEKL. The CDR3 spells CASSQTEGAPVYEQYF. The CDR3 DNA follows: TGCGCCAGCAGCCAAACAGAGGGGGCGCCGGTCTACGAGCAGTACTTC.

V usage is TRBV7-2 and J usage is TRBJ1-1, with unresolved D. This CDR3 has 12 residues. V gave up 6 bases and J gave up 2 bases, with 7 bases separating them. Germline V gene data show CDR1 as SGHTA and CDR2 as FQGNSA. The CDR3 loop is CASRYSNTEAFF. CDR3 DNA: TGTGCCAGCAGATACAGCAACACTGAAGCTTTCTTT.

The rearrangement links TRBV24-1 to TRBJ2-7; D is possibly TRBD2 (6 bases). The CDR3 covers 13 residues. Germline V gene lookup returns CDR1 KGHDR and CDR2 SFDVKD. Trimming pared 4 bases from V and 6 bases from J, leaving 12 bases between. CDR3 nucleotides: TGTGCCACCAGTGAGCGGGATCTAAGCGAGCAGTACTTC. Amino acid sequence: CATSERDLSEQYF.

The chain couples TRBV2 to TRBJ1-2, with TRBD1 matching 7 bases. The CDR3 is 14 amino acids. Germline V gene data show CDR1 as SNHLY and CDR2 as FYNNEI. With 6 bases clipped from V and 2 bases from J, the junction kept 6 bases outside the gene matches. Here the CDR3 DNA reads TGTGCCAGCAGCCGGGACAGTGGAAACTATGGCTACACCTTC. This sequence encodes CASSRDSGNYGYTF.

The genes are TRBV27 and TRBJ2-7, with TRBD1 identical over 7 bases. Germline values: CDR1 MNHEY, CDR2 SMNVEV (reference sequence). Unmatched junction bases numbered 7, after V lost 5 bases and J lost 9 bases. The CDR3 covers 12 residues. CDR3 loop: CASSNRGALQYF. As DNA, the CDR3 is TGTGCCAGCAGTAACAGGGGAGCGCTGCAGTACTTC.

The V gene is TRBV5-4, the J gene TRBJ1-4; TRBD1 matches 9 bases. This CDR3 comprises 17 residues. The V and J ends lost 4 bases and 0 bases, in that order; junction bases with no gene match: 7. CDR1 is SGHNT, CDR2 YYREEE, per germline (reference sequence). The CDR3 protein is CASSVGQGPATNEKLFF. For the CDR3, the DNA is TGTGCCAGCAGCGTGGGACAGGGCCCCGCAACTAATGAAAAACTGTTTTTT. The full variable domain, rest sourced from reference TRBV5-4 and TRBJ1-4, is ETGVTQSPTHLIKTRGQQVTLRCSSQSGHNTVSWYQQALGQGPQFIFQYYREEENGRGNFPPRFSGLQFPNYSSELNVNALELDDSALYLCASSVGQGPATNEKLFFGSGTQLSVL.

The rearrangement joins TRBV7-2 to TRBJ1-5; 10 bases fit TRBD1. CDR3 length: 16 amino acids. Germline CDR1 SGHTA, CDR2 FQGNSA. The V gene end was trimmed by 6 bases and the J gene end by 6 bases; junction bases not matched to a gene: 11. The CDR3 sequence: CASSSGQGPSGQPQHF. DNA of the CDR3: TGTGCCAGCAGTTCGGGACAGGGGCCCAGTGGTCAGCCCCAGCATTTT.

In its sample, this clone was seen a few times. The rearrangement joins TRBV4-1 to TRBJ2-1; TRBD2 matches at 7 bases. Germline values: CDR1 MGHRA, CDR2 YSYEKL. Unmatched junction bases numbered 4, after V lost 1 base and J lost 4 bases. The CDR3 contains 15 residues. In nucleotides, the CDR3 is TGCGCCAGCAGCCAAGCCCGAGCGGGGTACAATGAGCAGTTCTTC. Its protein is CASSQARAGYNEQFF.